A selection of T cell receptor beta chains follows, all from one sample in a study of T cells of healthy individuals. TCRdb itself ran the 5' RACE reads through MiXCR, one entry per CDR3 protein. The sample lists more than 60,000 distinct CDR3 sequences; around 15% were seen once. Receptors were obtained from a human donor in good health. Each CDR3 is given with its conserved first and last residue.

v_call	cdr3_aa
TRBV6-5	CASSYSSSIEQFF
TRBV7-3	CASSGGRSYNEQFF
TRBV7-3	CASSSQTGPNTEAFF
TRBV29-1	CSVDLGDTEAFF
TRBV4-1	CASSQVFETQYF
TRBV6-5	CASRQSGRRSETQYF
TRBV20-1	CSARDGGTLEAFF
TRBV4-1	CASSHQPRTVTYEQYF
TRBV4-2	CASSHPLTGGPYEQYF
TRBV20-1	CSATGGSQETQYF
TRBV20-1	CSARQGQGVSFF
TRBV12-3/TRBV12-4	CASTLGQGYEQYF
TRBV3-1	CASSQEHGWRPQHF
TRBV6-4	CASSQTGGSGANVLTF
TRBV24-1	CATSDLEENPGGPQHF
TRBV6-1	CASRGDSNQPQHF
TRBV5-1	CASNLAGDNEQFF
TRBV24-1	CAIGLSGANVLTF
TRBV14	CASSRGQRGDNEQFF
TRBV29-1	CSVGAGLNQPQHF
TRBV5-1	CASSPGTGTHEQYF
TRBV7-9	CASSLLNVKGDRDAGELFF
TRBV2	CASSADGAAFGAF
TRBV20-1	CSARDPGLAGTYEQYF
TRBV10-2	CATGTAGDTQYF
TRBV20-1	CSARDRSPGSNQPQHF
TRBV3-1	CASSQEVGTAFYEQYF
TRBV6-4	CASSDNGPNTEAFF
TRBV10-3	CAISDTGGRTGELFF
TRBV30	CALEEGPNQPQHF
TRBV28	CASTRSDQPQHF
TRBV9	CASSVGSGWDEQFF
TRBV29-1	CSGTGTGGYEQYF
TRBV2	CASSFRGSSYEQYF
TRBV27	CASSLLGRADTEAFF
TRBV12-3/TRBV12-4	CASSTRLGSYEQYF
TRBV6-5	CASREKYGYTF